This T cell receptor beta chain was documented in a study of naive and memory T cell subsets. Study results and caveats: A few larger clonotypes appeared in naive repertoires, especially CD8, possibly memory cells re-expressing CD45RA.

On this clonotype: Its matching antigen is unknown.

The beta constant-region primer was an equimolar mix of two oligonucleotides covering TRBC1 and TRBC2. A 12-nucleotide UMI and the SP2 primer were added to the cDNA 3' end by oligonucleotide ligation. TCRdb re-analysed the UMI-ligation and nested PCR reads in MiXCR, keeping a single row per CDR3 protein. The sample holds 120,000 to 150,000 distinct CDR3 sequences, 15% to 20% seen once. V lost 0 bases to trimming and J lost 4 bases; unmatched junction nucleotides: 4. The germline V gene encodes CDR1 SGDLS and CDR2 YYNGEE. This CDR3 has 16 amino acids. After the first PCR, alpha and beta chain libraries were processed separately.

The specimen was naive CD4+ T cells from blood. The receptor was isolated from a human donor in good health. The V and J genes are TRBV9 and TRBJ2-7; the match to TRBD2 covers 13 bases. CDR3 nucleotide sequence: TGTGCCAGCAGCGTAGACCTGACTAGCGGGAGGTACGAGCAGTACTTC. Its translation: CASSVDLTSGRYEQYF.